This T cell receptor beta chain was retrieved from a study of T-cell reconstitution after alpha-beta-depleted transplantation in children. Ten or more counts support this clonotype. Germline V gene data show CDR1 as SQVTM and CDR2 as ANQGSEA. The CDR3 spans 13 residues. V was pared by 7 bases and J by 3 bases, with 13 bases between. Using unique molecular identifiers, the investigators prepared the TCRbeta library. TCRdb independently ran MiXCR on the PCR reads; one entry per CDR3 protein. The repertoire consists of about 610,000 distinct CDR3 sequences, with over 9.5% occurring once and the leading ten covering approximately 4.1%.

The chain recombines TRBV29-1 with TRBJ1-3; unclear D gene. The input for sequencing was PBMCs from the stem cell graft donor, taken from the stem cell graft. This receptor was taken from a human donor who donated a stem cell graft to a child with acute myeloid leukemia. The CDR3 spells CSAGSASGNTIYF. CDR3 bases: TGCAGCGCCGGCTCCGCGAGTGGAAACACCATATATTTT.